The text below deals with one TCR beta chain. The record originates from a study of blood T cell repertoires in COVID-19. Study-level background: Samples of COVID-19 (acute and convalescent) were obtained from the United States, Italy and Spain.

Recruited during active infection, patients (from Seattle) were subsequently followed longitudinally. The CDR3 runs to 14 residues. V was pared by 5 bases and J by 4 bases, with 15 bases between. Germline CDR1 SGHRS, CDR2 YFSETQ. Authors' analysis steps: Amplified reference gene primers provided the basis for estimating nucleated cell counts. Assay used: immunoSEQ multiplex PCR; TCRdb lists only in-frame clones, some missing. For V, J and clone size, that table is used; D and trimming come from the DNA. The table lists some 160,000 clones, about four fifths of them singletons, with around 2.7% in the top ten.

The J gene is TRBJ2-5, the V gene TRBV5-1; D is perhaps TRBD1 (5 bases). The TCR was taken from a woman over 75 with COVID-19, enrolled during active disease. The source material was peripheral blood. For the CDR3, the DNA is TGCGCCAGCAGTCTTGGTAGGGGCTCAGAGACCCAGTACTTC. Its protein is CASSLGRGSETQYF.